This T cell receptor (beta chain) was sequenced for a study of blood T cell repertoires in COVID-19 (dated by TCRdb to the early 2020s). Regarding the research as a whole: Samples from collaborators originated in the United States, Italy and Spain and spanned both the acute and convalescent phases of COVID-19. The prospective study material was composed of cDNA or gDNA derived from T cells, B-cell-depleted T cells, or PBMCs. The dataset comprised deeply sampled blood TCRbeta repertoires from subjects exposed to, actively infected with, or recovered from COVID-19. The repertoires were released in a freely available public database intended as a resource for research on the immune response to SARS-CoV-2. Samples were obtained from the ongoing ImmuneRACE study (first 160 participants) and from over 1,000 subjects provided by 6 global collaborators. Sample metadata almost always included a de-identified subject ID, COVID-19 status, age in years and sex. Where available, HLA class I and class II types were taken from metadata supplied by the sample provider and were not determined by assay-based typing. What the authors observed across the whole study: The quantity of clinical and demographic metadata differed by source and by participant and was supplied without curation.

This clone was recorded once. What this receptor recognizes is not known. Per-nucleotide qualities are absent, and no much larger clonotype sits a single base away. TCRbeta CDR3 regions were amplified from genomic DNA using the immunoSEQ Assay, a bias-controlled multiplex PCR. On the study's bioinformatics: The number of nucleated cells in each sample was estimated by amplification of reference gene primers within the assay. To quantify the absolute abundance of each unique TCRbeta CDR3 rearrangement, sequence reads were collapsed and filtered. For each sample, productive Simpson clonality was calculated by taking the square root of Simpson's diversity index across productive rearrangements. TCRdb mirrors the immuneACCESS table, restricted to in-frame sequences. Some clones are absent from its copies; in checked studies, under half trace to an unresolved V gene, and the reason for the others is unknown. V and J calls and clone size are as listed in that table; D and trimming were resolved from the DNA. For this sample the table gives about 150,000 clones, of which 80% were detected only once. The ten largest clones add up to just over 0.55% of the sample.

The collaborating institutions used their own protocols to collect whole blood in K2EDTA tubes. For TCRbeta analysis, collaborators shipped samples in one of three forms: frozen whole blood, isolated PBMCs, or DNA extracted from either of those sample types. Taken from cysteine to phenylalanine, the CDR3 has 17 residues. Just CDR3 DNA is preserved here, 51 bases in frame from base 1. From a lookup of the germline V gene, CDR1 and CDR2 are LGHNA and YNFKEQ. Trimmed from V: 3 bases; trimmed from J: 8 bases; junction bases lacking a gene match: 15. The chain is made from TRBV4-2 and TRBJ2-1; 8 nucleotides in the junction match TRBD2. This sequence originates from a man in his sixties with acute or convalescent COVID-19. Sequencing was performed on peripheral blood. The CDR3 sequence is CASSHVIAGGAGDEQFF. The DNA is as follows: TGTGCCAGCAGCCACGTTATCGCGGGAGGAGCGGGCGATGAGCAGTTCTTC.